The 5 T cell receptor beta chains below were found in one sample sequenced in a study of T cells in Graves' hyperthyroidism and ophthalmopathy. Amplified TCR beta CDR3 regions derived from RNA transcripts. The HTBI set primed first-round TCR CDR3 RT-PCR. A single record per CDR3 protein comes from TCRdb applying MiXCR to the multiplex PCR reads. The data show some 340,000 distinct CDR3 sequences, about an eighth seen once. The sample was blood. These receptors originate from a woman between 40 and 55 years old with Graves' ophthalmopathy.

This clonotype was recorded at least ten times. This sequence joins TRBV2 and TRBJ1-5; D might be TRBD1 (5 bases). Per the germline V gene, CDR1 is SNHLY and CDR2 is FYNNEI. CDR3 length: 16 residues. Trimming pared 2 bases from V and 1 base from J, leaving 12 bases between. The CDR3 nucleotides read TGTGCCAGCAGTGAATTTACGGACATAAGCAATCAGCCCCAGCATTTT. It specifies CASSEFTDISNQPQHF. Full variable domain (outside the CDR3, taken from reference TRBV2 and TRBJ1-5): EPEVTQTPSHQVTQMGQEVILRCVPISNHLYFYWYRQILGQKVEFLVSFYNNEISEKSEIFDDQFSVERPDGSNFTLKIRSTKLEDSAMYFCASSEFTDISNQPQHFGDGTRLSIL.

This clonotype came up many times. This chain links TRBV20-1 with TRBJ1-1, with D perhaps matching TRBD1 (6 bases). This CDR3 has 15 residues. Deletions cut 0 bases from V and 4 bases from J, with 15 bases between. CDR1 is DFQATT, CDR2 SNEGSKA, per germline (reference sequence). The CDR3 DNA is TGCAGTGCTAGAGATACGACAGGCTCCCGCACTGAAGCTTTCTTT. It is translated as CSARDTTGSRTEAFF.

This clonotype has ten or more counts. The J gene is TRBJ1-2, the V gene TRBV7-9, with TRBD1 matching 7 bases. The CDR3 has 16 residues. The J segment lost 5 bases and the V segment lost 3 bases, leaving 12 bases of the junction unmatched. The germline gives CDR1 SEHNR, CDR2 FQNEAQ (reference sequence). The DNA of the CDR3 is TGTGCCAGCAGCTTGTCCCGGGACAGTAGGCGATATGGCTACACCTTC. It yields the protein CASSLSRDSRRYGYTF. Complete variable domain (other parts from reference TRBV7-9 and TRBJ1-2): DTGVSQNPRHKITKRGQNVTFRCDPISEHNRLYWYRQTLGQGPEFLTYFQNEAQLEKSRLLSDRFSAERPKGSFSTLEIQRTEQGDSAMYLCASSLSRDSRRYGYTFGSGTRLTVV.

The sample holds many counts of this clonotype. This rearrangement joins TRBV2 to TRBJ1-1; D gene uncertain. V lost 5 bases to trimming and J lost 3 bases, with 13 bases between them. The CDR3 has 14 residues. Germline CDR1 is SNHLY and CDR2 is FYNNEI. The CDR3, as DNA: TGTGCCAGCAGTAAAACACATGAGGACACTGAAGCTTTCTTT. Translation gives CASSKTHEDTEAFF.

The genes are TRBV10-3 and TRBJ1-2; D may be TRBD1 (5 bases). CDR1 and CDR2 (germline): ENHRY, SYGVKD. The CDR3 totals 15 residues. Trimming pared 6 bases from V and 1 base from J, leaving 15 bases between. CDR3: CAIRVDRADNYGYTF. The CDR3 nucleotides read TGTGCCATCAGGGTAGACAGAGCGGATAACTATGGCTACACCTTC.